This T cell receptor (beta chain) was identified in a study of blood T cell repertoires in COVID-19. At the level of the study: Material from acute and convalescent COVID-19 was sourced from the United States, Italy and Spain.

This clone was observed a single time. This CDR3 has 15 residues. V shed 2 bases, J shed 10 bases, and the junction held 5 bases outside the gene matches. Germline assignment: CDR1 MNHEY and CDR2 SVGEGT. Some clones are missing from TCRdb's copy, which holds only in-frame ones; the method was immunoSEQ multiplex PCR. The sample has about 88,000 clones; roughly 84% are singletons. The clonotype originates from a woman aged 70-85 years with acute or convalescent COVID-19. Sequencing was performed on peripheral blood. The chain recombines TRBV6-2 or TRBV6-3 with TRBJ2-1; TRBD2 agrees at 13 bases. The CDR3 nucleotides are TGTGCCAGCAGTTACCCGACTAGCGGGAGGCAAGAGCAGTTCTTC. It specifies CASSYPTSGRQEQFF.